These T cell receptor beta chains were read from a single sample in a study of blood T cell repertoires in COVID-19. Clones were read by immunoSEQ multiplex PCR, and TCRdb kept only the in-frame ones, dropping some. Among 95,000 to 110,000 clones listed, about 93% were seen once. The sample taken for sequencing was peripheral blood. These receptors came from a woman in her thirties with acute or convalescent COVID-19. Each CDR3 is given with its conserved first and last residue. The D gene is left open where the match is weak. A clone size is listed for some rows: how often the clone was seen (once, few, many), or a class if it is expanded.

V,D,J,size,CDR3,DNA
TRBV5-4,-,TRBJ1-4,once,CASSPDRYNEKLFF,TGTGCCAGCAGCCCCGACAGGTACAATGAAAAACTGTTTTTT
TRBV9,-,TRBJ1-5,few,CASSGAGASNQPQHF,TGTGCCAGCAGCGGTGCGGGGGCAAGCAATCAGCCCCAGCATTTT
TRBV6-5,TRBD2,TRBJ2-3,-,CASSSERLADTDTQYF,TGTGCCAGCAGTTCTGAGCGACTAGCTGATACAGATACGCAGTATTTT
TRBV27,-,TRBJ1-1,few,CASSSDGGSLEAFF,TGTGCCAGCAGCTCCGACGGGGGGAGCCTCGAAGCTTTCTTT
TRBV6-5,TRBD1,TRBJ2-6,-,CASSPGQLVDVLTF,TGTGCCAGCAGTCCGGGACAGCTGGTGGACGTCCTGACTTTC
TRBV7-3,-,TRBJ2-7,-,CASSLTNTYEQYF,TGTGCCAGCAGCTTAACTAACACCTACGAGCAGTACTTC
TRBV28,-,TRBJ1-1,once,CASITADGSEAFF,TGTGCCAGCATAACAGCGGACGGCAGTGAAGCTTTCTTT
TRBV27,-,TRBJ1-5,-,CASSPRRETLSNQPQHF,TGTGCCAGCAGCCCCCGGAGGGAGACACTTAGCAATCAGCCCCAGCATTTT
TRBV15,-,TRBJ2-7,-,CATSRDWETYLSYEQYF,TGTGCCACCAGCAGAGATTGGGAGACATACCTCTCCTACGAGCAGTACTTC
TRBV3-1/TRBV3-2,TRBD1,TRBJ1-6,-,CASSRNTGAADNSPLHF,TGTGCCAGCAGCAGGAACACAGGGGCTGCGGATAATTCACCCCTCCACTTT
TRBV7-7,-,TRBJ1-4,few,CASSLGRGGNEKLFF,TGTGCTAGCAGCTTAGGAAGAGGGGGTAATGAAAAACTGTTTTTT
TRBV20-1,-,TRBJ1-2,-,CSASNYGYTF,TGCAGTGCGAGTAACTATGGCTACACCTTC
TRBV6-2/TRBV6-3,TRBD1,TRBJ2-7,-,CASSNRGAYEQYF,TGTGCCAGCAGCAACAGGGGAGCCTACGAGCAGTACTTC
TRBV11-2,-,TRBJ2-7,-,CASSLEYGSWSYEQYF,TGTGCCAGCAGCTTAGAATACGGGAGTTGGTCCTACGAGCAGTACTTC
TRBV6-5,-,TRBJ2-2,-,CASSYMGRGAGELFF,TGTGCCAGCAGTTATATGGGCAGGGGGGCCGGGGAGCTGTTTTTT
TRBV28,TRBD2,TRBJ2-1,-,CASSFLLAGGSYNEQFF,TGTGCCAGCAGTTTTCTACTAGCGGGGGGGTCGTACAATGAGCAGTTCTTC
TRBV28,TRBD1,TRBJ1-1,-,CASSFSPLTGGFPEAFF,TGTGCCAGCAGTTTTTCCCCACTTACAGGGGGGTTCCCTGAAGCTTTCTTT
TRBV28,-,TRBJ1-5,-,CASSSTGLIKPQHF,TGTGCCAGCAGCTCTACAGGGTTGATTAAGCCCCAGCATTTT
TRBV27,-,TRBJ1-2,-,CASSLTRGGYGYTF,TGTGCCAGCAGTTTAACCCGGGGGGGCTATGGCTACACCTTC
TRBV10-3,-,TRBJ1-1,-,CAISESSGLTHGLMNTEAFF,TGTGCCATCAGTGAAAGTTCGGGGTTAACCCACGGGTTGATGAACACTGAAGCTTTCTTT
TRBV1,-,TRBJ2-7,-,CTSSQRQGDPYEQYF,TGCACCAGCAGCCAGCGACAGGGGGACCCCTACGAGCAGTACTTC
TRBV6-1,-,TRBJ1-4,-,CASSEFMERNKLFF,TGTGCCAGCAGTGAATTCATGGAGAGAAATAAACTGTTTTTT
TRBV15,-,TRBJ1-6,-,CATSSNGPLHF,TGTGCCACCAGCAGTAACGGGCCCCTCCACTTT
TRBV28,TRBD1,TRBJ1-2,-,CASISSPPGQHTF,TGTGCCAGCATCTCCTCACCCCCGGGACAGCACACCTTC
TRBV9,TRBD1,TRBJ1-1,-,CASSVLDRGPEAFF,TGTGCCAGCAGCGTGCTGGACAGGGGGCCTGAAGCTTTCTTT
TRBV3-1/TRBV3-2,-,TRBJ2-3,-,CASSPASLSTDTQYF,TGTGCCAGCAGCCCGGCTAGCCTCAGCACAGATACGCAGTATTTT
TRBV15,TRBD1,TRBJ1-2,-,CATSILQGIYGYTF,TGTGCCACCAGCATCCTACAGGGGATATATGGCTACACCTTC
TRBV9,TRBD2,TRBJ2-1,-,CASSGLSGSSYNEQFF,TGTGCCAGCAGCGGCCTTAGCGGGAGCTCCTACAATGAGCAGTTCTTC
TRBV5-1,TRBD1,TRBJ1-1,-,CASSRPGQANTEAFF,TGCGCCAGCAGCAGGCCGGGACAGGCGAACACTGAAGCTTTCTTT
TRBV21-1,-,TRBJ2-1,-,CASSKELTGPHNEQFF,TGTGCCAGCAGCAAAGAGCTGACAGGGCCTCACAATGAGCAGTTCTTC
TRBV28,-,TRBJ1-2,-,CASSSPGGQNYGYTF,TGTGCCAGCAGTTCCCCAGGCGGACAGAACTATGGCTACACCTTC
TRBV29-1,-,TRBJ2-1,-,CSVIPLGANEQFF,TGCAGCGTAATACCCCTAGGGGCCAATGAGCAGTTCTTC
TRBV13,-,TRBJ2-3,-,CASSLGYVSTTDTQYF,TGTGCCAGCAGCTTAGGGTACGTGTCTACCACAGATACGCAGTATTTT
TRBV5-1,TRBD2,TRBJ2-3,-,CASSLLLAGGADTQYF,TGCGCCAGCAGCTTGTTACTAGCGGGAGGCGCGGATACGCAGTATTTT
TRBV19,-,TRBJ1-2,-,CASHSRNRENYGYTF,TGTGCCAGTCACTCCCGGAACAGGGAAAACTATGGCTACACCTTC
TRBV5-5,-,TRBJ2-3,-,CASSPLVSSVTTDTQYF,TGTGCCAGCAGCCCCCTAGTTTCGTCCGTGACCACAGATACGCAGTATTTT
TRBV5-5,-,TRBJ1-4,-,CASSSTTDTNEKLFF,TGTGCCAGCAGCTCAACGACAGACACTAATGAAAAACTGTTTTTT
TRBV13,TRBD1,TRBJ2-2,-,CASRADRVFPGELFF,TGTGCCAGCAGGGCGGACAGGGTTTTTCCCGGGGAGCTGTTTTTT
TRBV19,TRBD1,TRBJ1-6,-,CASSTRDRDSPLHF,TGTGCCAGTAGTACCCGGGACAGGGATTCACCCCTCCACTTT
TRBV5-5,TRBD1,TRBJ2-1,-,CASSLEGGADEQFF,TGTGCCAGCAGCTTGGAAGGGGGCGCCGATGAGCAGTTCTTC